This T cell receptor beta chain was found in a study of T cells after somatic rescue of genetic block. CDR3 length equals 16 residues. Germline V CDR1 and CDR2: SGHNT, YENEEA. V gave up 1 base and J gave up 2 bases, with 15 bases separating them. The data were produced by immunoSEQ multiplex PCR, yet TCRdb's version contains in-frame clones alone and is incomplete. The data hold about 67,000 clones, with 92% observed a single time. Sample: peripheral blood mononuclear cells (PBMCs). The receptor's source is a man aged 40-49 years. This sequence joins TRBV11-3 and TRBJ2-7; D unresolved. In DNA, the CDR3 is TGTGCCAGCAGCTTAGTAGGCGGCAGATCGGCCTACGAGCAGTACTTC. Its translation is CASSLVGGRSAYEQYF.